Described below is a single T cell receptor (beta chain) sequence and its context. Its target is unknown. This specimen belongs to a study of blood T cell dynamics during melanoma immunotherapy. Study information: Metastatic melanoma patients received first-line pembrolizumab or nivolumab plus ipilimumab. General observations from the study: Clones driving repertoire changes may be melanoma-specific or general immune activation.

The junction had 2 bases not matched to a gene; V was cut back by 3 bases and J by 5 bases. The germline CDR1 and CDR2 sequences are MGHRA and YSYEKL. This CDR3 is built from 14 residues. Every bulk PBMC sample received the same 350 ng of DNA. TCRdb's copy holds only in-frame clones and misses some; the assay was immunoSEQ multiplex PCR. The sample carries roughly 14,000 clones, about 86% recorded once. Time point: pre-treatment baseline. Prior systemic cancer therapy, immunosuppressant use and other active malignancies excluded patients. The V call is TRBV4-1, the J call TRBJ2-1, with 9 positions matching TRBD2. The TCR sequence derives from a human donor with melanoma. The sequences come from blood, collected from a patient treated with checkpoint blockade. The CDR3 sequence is CASSHQRGDNEQFF. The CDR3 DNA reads TGCGCCAGCAGCCACCAGCGGGGGGACAATGAGCAGTTCTTC.